This is a list of T cell receptor beta chains from one sample in a study of shared clonotypes between healthy human individuals. TCRdb's table, derived via immunoSEQ multiplex PCR, lists solely in-frame clones and lacks some. The table records some 660,000 clones, around 73% of them present only once. The sequenced sample consisted of memory CD4+ T cells sorted from blood. The receptors come from a woman aged 25 to 39 in good health. The CDR3 runs from the conserved cysteine through the conserved F or W. Fields, in order: V gene, J gene, clone size, D gene, CDR3 protein, CDR3 DNA. The D gene is left open where the match is weak. The size of a clone is reported for some rows only, either as once, few or many, or as a class for expanded clones.

V: TRBV27
J: TRBJ2-1
size: few
D: .
CDR3: CASSLGDSYNEQFF
DNA: TGTGCCAGCAGTTTAGGGGACTCCTACAATGAGCAGTTCTTC

V: TRBV6-1
J: TRBJ2-1
size: .
D: .
CDR3: CASRRGGTSYNEQFF
DNA: TGTGCCAGCAGGAGGGGCGGGACTTCTTACAATGAGCAGTTCTTC

V: TRBV4-1
J: TRBJ1-1
size: once
D: .
CDR3: CASSQAPMVNTEAFF
DNA: TGCGCCAGCAGCCAAGCCCCCATGGTGAACACTGAAGCTTTCTTT

V: TRBV4-1
J: TRBJ2-5
size: .
D: .
CDR3: CASSQGPSETQYF
DNA: TGCGCCAGCAGCCAGGGACCGTCCGAGACCCAGTACTTC

V: TRBV10-3
J: TRBJ2-7
size: .
D: TRBD1
CDR3: CAVRGRNEQYF
DNA: TGTGCCGTAAGGGGGCGGAACGAGCAGTACTTC

V: TRBV28
J: TRBJ2-7
size: once
D: TRBD1
CDR3: CASSSPRDRVAYEQYF
DNA: TGTGCCAGCAGCTCCCCCCGGGACAGGGTGGCCTACGAGCAGTACTTC

V: TRBV28
J: TRBJ1-2
size: .
D: TRBD1
CDR3: CASSTTVGQRMGYTF
DNA: TGTGCCAGCAGTACGACAGTGGGACAGAGAATGGGCTACACCTTC

V: TRBV18
J: TRBJ2-3
size: .
D: .
CDR3: CASSLLTTDTQYF
DNA: TGTGCCAGCTCACTCCTGACCACAGATACGCAGTATTTT

V: TRBV9
J: TRBJ1-3
size: .
D: .
CDR3: CASSAGRGGTFSGNTIYF
DNA: TGTGCCAGCAGCGCGGGGAGGGGCGGGACTTTCTCTGGAAACACCATATATTTT

V: TRBV30
J: TRBJ1-5
size: .
D: .
CDR3: CAWSSLGAGQPQHF
DNA: TGTGCCTGGAGTAGCTTGGGAGCGGGACAGCCCCAGCATTTT

V: TRBV15
J: TRBJ1-2
size: few
D: .
CDR3: CATSRDLLQGGSYGYTF
DNA: TGTGCCACCAGCAGAGATCTCCTTCAGGGTGGGAGTTATGGCTACACCTTC

V: TRBV19
J: TRBJ2-7
size: once
D: .
CDR3: CASSIGTGSPYEQYF
DNA: TGTGCCAGTAGTATAGGAACCGGGAGCCCCTACGAGCAGTACTTC

V: TRBV27
J: TRBJ2-6
size: once
D: TRBD1
CDR3: CASTPTGAGANVLTF
DNA: TGTGCCAGCACCCCGACAGGGGCTGGGGCCAACGTCCTGACTTTC

V: TRBV9
J: TRBJ1-1
size: .
D: .
CDR3: CASSVGAENTEAFF
DNA: TGTGCCAGCAGCGTGGGGGCGGAGAACACTGAAGCTTTCTTT

V: TRBV11-2
J: TRBJ2-7
size: .
D: TRBD2
CDR3: CASKQLAGTAYEQYF
DNA: TGTGCCAGCAAACAACTAGCGGGTACGGCCTACGAGCAGTACTTC

V: TRBV5-1
J: TRBJ1-4
size: .
D: .
CDR3: CASSLWGRREKLFF
DNA: TGCGCCAGCAGCTTGTGGGGGCGACGCGAAAAACTGTTTTTT

V: TRBV6-5
J: TRBJ1-1
size: .
D: .
CDR3: CASSYSTAATEAFF
DNA: TGTGCCAGCAGTTACTCGACTGCGGCCACTGAAGCTTTCTTT

V: TRBV27
J: TRBJ2-3
size: few
D: TRBD2
CDR3: CASSLSGTSRPDTQYF
DNA: TGTGCCAGCAGTTTATCGGGGACTAGCCGGCCGGATACGCAGTATTTT

V: TRBV6-6
J: TRBJ2-5
size: many
D: TRBD1
CDR3: CASNPDRNQETQYF
DNA: TGTGCCAGCAACCCGGACAGGAACCAAGAGACCCAGTACTTC

V: TRBV5-6
J: TRBJ2-2
size: .
D: TRBD1
CDR3: CASSRRQGAYTGELFF
DNA: TGTGCCAGCAGCCGTCGACAGGGGGCGTACACCGGGGAGCTGTTTTTT

V: TRBV28
J: TRBJ2-4
size: .
D: TRBD2
CDR3: CASRGGLAEIQYF
DNA: TGTGCCAGCAGAGGCGGACTAGCGGAGATTCAGTACTTC

V: TRBV10-3
J: TRBJ1-1
size: .
D: .
CDR3: CAISESGDLGGRTEAFF
DNA: TGTGCCATCAGTGAGTCTGGGGATCTGGGTGGAAGAACTGAAGCTTTCTTT

V: TRBV30
J: TRBJ2-3
size: .
D: .
CDR3: CAWSVKGDTQYF
DNA: TGTGCCTGGAGTGTCAAGGGGGATACGCAGTATTTT

V: TRBV14
J: TRBJ1-3
size: .
D: TRBD1
CDR3: CASSPTGGHTIYF
DNA: TGTGCCAGCAGCCCGACAGGGGGCCACACCATATATTTT

V: TRBV11-2
J: TRBJ2-1
size: .
D: TRBD2
CDR3: CASSSGTGLAGVRQFF
DNA: TGTGCCAGCAGCTCCGGGACGGGACTAGCGGGAGTCCGGCAGTTCTTC

V: TRBV28
J: TRBJ2-3
size: few
D: TRBD1
CDR3: CASSRQTGTDTQYF
DNA: TGTGCCAGCAGCAGACAGACAGGGACAGATACGCAGTATTTT

V: TRBV4-2
J: TRBJ1-3
size: .
D: TRBD1
CDR3: CASSQDPNRGDGNTIYF
DNA: TGTGCCAGCAGCCAAGATCCGAACAGGGGAGATGGAAACACCATATATTTT

V: TRBV5-4
J: TRBJ1-3
size: .
D: TRBD1
CDR3: CASSSRDRGRRNDGNTIYF
DNA: TGTGCCAGCAGCTCGCGGGACAGGGGGCGCAGGAATGATGGAAACACCATATATTTT

V: TRBV4-2
J: TRBJ2-3
size: .
D: TRBD2
CDR3: CASSQAGTSGRATDTQYF
DNA: TGTGCCAGCAGCCAAGCCGGGACTAGCGGGAGGGCTACAGATACGCAGTATTTT

V: TRBV6-1
J: TRBJ2-2
size: .
D: .
CDR3: CASSEGVSTGELFF
DNA: TGTGCCAGCAGTGAAGGCGTCAGCACCGGGGAGCTGTTTTTT

V: TRBV2
J: TRBJ1-4
size: .
D: .
CDR3: CASCGLDEKLFF
DNA: TGTGCCAGCTGTGGGCTCGATGAAAAACTGTTTTTT

V: TRBV21-1
J: TRBJ2-7
size: .
D: .
CDR3: CASTRLYSGSSGEQYF
DNA: TGTGCCAGCACCCGTCTTTATTCCGGGAGCTCGGGCGAGCAGTACTTC

V: TRBV30
J: TRBJ2-5
size: .
D: TRBD2
CDR3: CAWSVGLAGQETQYF
DNA: TGTGCCTGGAGTGTGGGACTAGCGGGTCAAGAGACCCAGTACTTC

V: TRBV6-1
J: TRBJ2-2
size: .
D: .
CDR3: CASKLDMLNTGELFF
DNA: TGTGCCAGCAAGTTAGACATGTTGAACACCGGGGAGCTGTTTTTT

V: TRBV28
J: TRBJ1-2
size: few
D: .
CDR3: CASSPPTSNYGYTF
DNA: TGTGCCAGCAGTCCACCGACAAGTAACTATGGCTACACCTTC

V: TRBV4-1
J: TRBJ2-3
size: .
D: TRBD2
CDR3: CASSQGAGTSTDTQYF
DNA: TGCGCCAGCAGCCAAGGAGCGGGGACGAGCACAGATACGCAGTATTTT

V: TRBV27
J: TRBJ1-2
size: .
D: .
CDR3: CASSDNQGIGGYTF
DNA: TGTGCCAGCAGCGACAACCAGGGAATTGGTGGCTACACCTTC

V: TRBV19
J: TRBJ2-6
size: .
D: .
CDR3: CASKGTVDSGANVLTF
DNA: TGTGCCAGCAAAGGGACGGTAGACTCTGGGGCCAACGTCCTGACTTTC

V: TRBV7-9
J: TRBJ2-7
size: .
D: .
CDR3: CASSYTDGSYEQYF
DNA: TGTGCCAGCAGCTATACGGACGGTTCCTACGAGCAGTACTTC

V: TRBV21-1
J: TRBJ1-5
size: .
D: .
CDR3: CASRGFARQYCNQPQHF
DNA: TGTGCCAGCAGGGGGTTCGCCCGTCAATATTGCAATCAGCCCCAGCATTTT

V: TRBV5-6
J: TRBJ2-3
size: .
D: .
CDR3: CASSFTLHTDTQYF
DNA: TGTGCCAGCAGCTTCACCCTTCACACAGATACGCAGTATTTT

V: TRBV5-1
J: TRBJ2-1
size: .
D: .
CDR3: CASSSLGGAGEQFF
DNA: TGCGCCAGCAGCTCCCTAGGGGGGGCTGGTGAGCAGTTCTTC

V: TRBV10-3
J: TRBJ1-2
size: .
D: .
CDR3: CAATGSGLGYTF
DNA: TGTGCCGCCACAGGGTCAGGGCTTGGCTACACCTTC

V: TRBV5-1
J: TRBJ1-4
size: once
D: .
CDR3: CASSPGTNEKLFF
DNA: TGCGCCAGCTCCCCGGGAACTAATGAAAAACTGTTTTTT

V: TRBV9
J: TRBJ2-7
size: .
D: TRBD2
CDR3: CASSVGPRASGRQSEQYF
DNA: TGTGCCAGCAGCGTAGGCCCCCGGGCTAGCGGGAGGCAGTCCGAGCAGTACTTC

V: TRBV5-1
J: TRBJ2-7
size: .
D: TRBD2
CDR3: CASSGQREVYEQYF
DNA: TGCGCCAGCAGCGGTCAGCGGGAGGTTTACGAGCAGTACTTC

V: TRBV7-9
J: TRBJ1-2
size: .
D: .
CDR3: CASSLASGYYGYTF
DNA: TGTGCCAGCAGCTTAGCGTCGGGTTACTATGGCTACACCTTC

V: TRBV7-9
J: TRBJ2-3
size: few
D: .
CDR3: CASSLVGRGGDTQYF
DNA: TGTGCCAGCAGCTTAGTTGGCAGGGGTGGTGATACGCAGTATTTT